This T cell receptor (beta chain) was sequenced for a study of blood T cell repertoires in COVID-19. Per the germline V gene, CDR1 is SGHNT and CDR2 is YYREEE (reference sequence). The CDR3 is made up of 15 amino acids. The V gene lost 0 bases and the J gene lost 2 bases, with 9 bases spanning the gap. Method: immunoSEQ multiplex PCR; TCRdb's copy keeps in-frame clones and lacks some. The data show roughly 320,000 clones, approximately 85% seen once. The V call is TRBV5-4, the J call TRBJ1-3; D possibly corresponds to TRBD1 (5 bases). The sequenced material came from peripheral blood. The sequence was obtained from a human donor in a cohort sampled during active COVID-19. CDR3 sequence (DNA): TGTGCCAGCAGCTTGGGGCAGGGAACTGGAAACACCATATATTTT. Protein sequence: CASSLGQGTGNTIYF.